This entry lists 24 T cell receptor beta chains sequenced from one sample in a study of blood T cell repertoires in COVID-19 (dated by TCRdb to 2019 to 2021). The library was built by means of the immunoSEQ multiplex PCR assay. TCRdb's version of the immuneACCESS table is confined to in-frame rearrangements and falls short of the full clone set. An unresolved V gene accounts for under half of the shortfall where checked; the remainder is of unknown origin. Here the sample has around 69,000 clones; approximately 88% occur a single time. The leading ten clones occupy approximately 8.8% of the sample. Source material: peripheral blood. These receptors were collected from a middle-aged man with active COVID-19.

This clone is labeled medium-sized. The chain combines TRBV5-1 with TRBJ2-7; 7 bases map to TRBD1. The CDR3 is 16 amino acids. Germline assignment: CDR1 SGHRS and CDR2 YFSETQ. The ends lost 4 bases at V and 0 bases at J; junction bases unmatched: 10. For the CDR3, the DNA is TGCGCCAGCAGCCCCTCCAGGGGGAGAATCTCCTACGAGCAGTACTTC. Encoded protein: CASSPSRGRISYEQYF.

The genes are TRBV18 and TRBJ1-1; no clear D gene. CDR1 is KGHSH and CDR2 is LQKENI in the germline V gene. CDR3 length equals 11 residues. Trimming pared 2 bases from V and 5 bases from J, leaving 3 bases between. The CDR3 coding sequence is TGTGCCAGCTCACCAGAGACTGAAGCTTTCTTT. This encodes CASSPETEAFF. Full variable domain (missing parts from reference TRBV18 and TRBJ1-1): NAGVMQNPRHLVRRRGQEARLRCSPMKGHSHVYWYRQLPEEGLKFMVYLQKENIIDESGMPKERFSAEFPKEGPSILRIQQVVRGDSAAYFCASSPETEAFFGQGTRLTVV.

This clone was detected only once. This chain connects TRBV5-4 to TRBJ2-5, with D possibly matching TRBD1 (5 bases). Germline lookup yields CDR1 SGHNT and CDR2 YYREEE (reference sequence). Trimming pared 0 bases from V and 5 bases from J, leaving 14 bases between. CDR3 length equals 15 residues. The CDR3 sequence: CASSLAFRVRETQYF. The CDR3 coding sequence is TGTGCCAGCAGCTTGGCTTTCAGGGTTCGGGAGACCCAGTACTTC.

This chain joins TRBV3-1 (or the pseudogene TRBV3-2) and TRBJ2-7; D call uncertain. V was trimmed by 3 bases and J by 0 bases, leaving 6 bases between them. The CDR3 is made up of 13 amino acids. Germline CDR1 reads LGHDT; CDR2 reads YNNKEL (reference sequence). For the CDR3, the DNA is TGTGCCAGCAGCCATTACATCTCCTACGAGCAGTACTTC. It yields the protein CASSHYISYEQYF.

This rearrangement joins TRBV21-1 to TRBJ2-7; the table calls TRBD2, which could not be checked here. TRBV21-1 is designated a pseudogene. The CDR3 has 17 residues. CDR3 coding DNA: TGTGCCAGCAGCCGAAGGATCACCGGGACTAGCGGCTACGAGCAGTACTTC. Translating it yields CASSRRITGTSGYEQYF.

This chain links TRBV4-1 with TRBJ2-5, with TRBD2 matching 9 bases. The ends lost 3 bases at V and 3 bases at J; junction bases unmatched: 8. The CDR3 runs 16 residues. Per the germline V gene, CDR1 is MGHRA and CDR2 is YSYEKL. As DNA, the CDR3 is TGCGCCAGCAGCCATCCCGGCCCTAGCGGGAAAGAGACCCAGTACTTC. Translating it yields CASSHPGPSGKETQYF.

V and J are TRBV4-2 and TRBJ1-5; tentatively, D is TRBD1 (6 bases). The germline V gene encodes CDR1 LGHNA and CDR2 YNFKEQ. CDR3 size: 13 residues. The CDR3 nucleotides are TGTGCTAGAACGCCGGGGGGCGATCAGCCCCAGCATTTT. It codes for CARTPGGDQPQHF.

The chain couples TRBV3-1 (or the pseudogene TRBV3-2) to TRBJ2-7; 8 bases match TRBD2. J was trimmed by 4 bases and V by 10 bases; bases with no gene match: 9. Germline V gene data show CDR1 as LGHDT and CDR2 as YNNKEL (reference sequence). The CDR3 contains 13 residues. The CDR3 bases are TGTGCCACATCATCGGGGGGGGTGTACGAGCAGTACTTC. Translated, it gives CATSSGGVYEQYF.

This sequence joins TRBV5-5 and TRBJ1-4; 9 nucleotides match TRBD1. With 0 bases clipped from V and 2 bases from J, the junction kept 5 bases outside the gene matches. The germline V gene encodes CDR1 SGHKS and CDR2 YYEKEE (reference sequence). This CDR3 has 17 amino acids. The CDR3, as DNA: TGTGCCAGCAGCTTGGGGGACAGGGCGGCCACTAATGAAAAACTGTTTTTT. Its translation is CASSLGDRAATNEKLFF.

CDR3 sequence reads: CAISEVSQGDGYTF. CDR3 nucleotides: TGTGCCATCAGTGAAGTTAGCCAGGGGGATGGCTACACCTTC. The gene calls are TRBV10-3 and TRBJ1-2, with 7 bases matching TRBD1. CDR3 length equals 14 residues. V gave up 3 bases and J gave up 6 bases; unmatched junction bases: 7. The germline gives CDR1 ENHRY, CDR2 SYGVKD.

J is TRBJ2-1 and V is TRBV6-4, with D maybe TRBD2 (5 bases). V lost 8 bases and J lost 8, with 19 bases in between. This CDR3 is built from 14 residues. Per germline, CDR1 MRHNA and CDR2 SNTAGT. The CDR3 reads CASSLGSGEDEQFF. CDR3 DNA sequence: TGTGCCAGCTCCCTAGGGAGTGGGGAAGATGAGCAGTTCTTC.

The chain has TRBV6-2 or TRBV6-3 and TRBJ2-1, with a tentative D call TRBD2 (5 bases). CDR3 length equals 14 residues. Germline V lookup: CDR1 MNHEY, CDR2 SVGEGT. The V gene lost 2 bases and the J gene lost 8 bases, with 13 bases spanning the gap. The CDR3 sequence is CASSYRLAIDEQFF. CDR3 in DNA: TGTGCCAGCAGTTACCGGCTAGCCATCGATGAGCAGTTCTTC.

The chain links TRBV9 to TRBJ1-6; possible D gene TRBD1, 5 bases. V shed 4 bases and J shed 6 bases, with 20 bases lying between them. The CDR3 is made up of 17 amino acids. Germline V gene lookup returns CDR1 SGDLS and CDR2 YYNGEE. The CDR3 loop reads CASSPRPQGFVNSPLHF. CDR3 bases: TGTGCCAGCAGCCCGAGGCCCCAGGGCTTTGTTAATTCACCCCTCCACTTT.

The chain joins TRBV5-4 to TRBJ2-3; D is possibly TRBD1 (6 bases). Germline V gives CDR1 SGHNT, CDR2 YYREEE (reference sequence). This CDR3 has 18 residues. V lost 5 bases to trimming and J lost 0 bases, with 22 bases between them. The CDR3: CASRGGSGGTISTDTQYF. DNA of the CDR3: TGTGCCAGCAGAGGGGGAAGTGGAGGAACGATTAGCACAGATACGCAGTATTTT.

V gene TRBV5-5 combines with J gene TRBJ1-4, with D possibly being TRBD1 (6 bases). The CDR3 is 14 amino acids. CDR1 and CDR2 from the germline V gene are SGHKS and YYEKEE (reference sequence). Trimming took off 4 bases at V and 4 bases at J, with 11 bases between the two ends. The CDR3 coding sequence is TGTGCCAGCAGCATTCAGGGGTATAATGAAAAACTGTTTTTT. This gives the protein CASSIQGYNEKLFF.

The J gene is TRBJ2-1, the V gene TRBV7-9; D not resolved. In germline, CDR1 is SEHNR, CDR2 FQNEAQ (reference sequence). Deletions cut 5 bases from V and 7 bases from J, with 9 bases between. This CDR3 contains 12 residues. CDR3 loop: CASSPLRNEQFF. DNA of the CDR3: TGTGCCAGCAGCCCCCTGAGGAATGAGCAGTTCTTC.

The chain combines TRBV15 with TRBJ1-1, with no clear D. Germline values: CDR1 LNHNV, CDR2 YYDKDF (reference sequence). The CDR3 is 13 amino acids. Trimming left V 4 bases short and J 5 bases short, with 11 bases between. This chain's CDR3 is CATSKSVPTEAFF. The DNA for the CDR3 is TGTGCCACCAGCAAATCCGTCCCGACTGAAGCTTTCTTT.

The rearrangement uses TRBV5-6 and TRBJ2-1; TRBD1 matches at 9 bases. In germline, CDR1 is SGHDT, CDR2 YYEEEE. The CDR3 consists of 15 residues. J was trimmed by 5 bases and V by 0 bases; bases with no gene match: 3. This chain's CDR3 is CASSLAGQGNNEQFF. Written as DNA, the CDR3 is TGTGCCAGCAGCTTGGCCGGACAGGGGAACAATGAGCAGTTCTTC.

For this clone: The junction and the germline gene differ at one end; a read error may be behind it. The rearrangement links TRBV7-2 to TRBJ2-1; 7 positions agree with TRBD2. The germline V gene has CDR1 SGHTA and CDR2 FQGNSA. The CDR3 contains 11 residues. CDR3 region: CASSLVGLEVF. In nucleotides, the CDR3 is TGTGCCAGCAGCTTAGTAGGACTAGAGGTCTTC.

The chain couples TRBV7-2 to TRBJ1-1; D gene uncertain. Trimming cost V 3 bases and J 0 bases, with 14 bases left between them. CDR1 SGHTA and CDR2 FQGNSA come from the germline V gene. The CDR3 consists of 16 residues. The CDR3 DNA sequence: TGTGCCAGCAGCTTCCCTCCGAGAACCATGAACACTGAAGCTTTCTTT. As protein: CASSFPPRTMNTEAFF. Drawing the rest from reference TRBV7-2 and TRBJ1-1, the complete variable domain is GAGVSQSPSNKVTEKGKDVELRCDPISGHTALYWYRQSLGQGLEFLIYFQGNSAPDKSGLPSDRFSAERTGGSVSTLTIQRTQQEDSAVYLCASSFPPRTMNTEAFFGQGTRLTVV.

This clone was picked up one time. The chain links TRBV5-4 to TRBJ2-3; 9 bases map to TRBD1. Germline V gene lookup returns CDR1 SGHNT and CDR2 YYREEE (reference sequence). The ends lost 4 bases at V and 3 bases at J; junction bases unmatched: 3. The CDR3 is made up of 14 amino acids. The CDR3 coding sequence is TGTGCCAGCAGCCCTGGACAGGGGACAGATACGCAGTATTTT. Its protein product is CASSPGQGTDTQYF.

This clone has more than one count but fewer than ten. CDR3 in DNA: TGTGCCAGCAGTGAGTCTAGCGGTATCACCGGGGAGCTGTTTTTT. Protein sequence: CASSESSGITGELFF. The J gene is TRBJ2-2, the V gene TRBV6-4, with 7 bases aligning to TRBD2. Trimming at V came to 3 bases and at J to 4 bases, leaving 5 bases not matched to a gene. The CDR3 length is 15 residues. The germline V gene has CDR1 MRHNA and CDR2 SNTAGT.

V and J are TRBV5-1 and TRBJ2-1; 8 nucleotides agree with TRBD2. CDR3 size: 13 residues. CDR1 and CDR2 (germline): SGHRS, YFSETQ. The V segment lost 4 bases and the J segment 3 bases; nucleotides outside the gene matches: 0. DNA of the CDR3: TGCGCCAGCAGCGGGACTAGCTACAATGAGCAGTTCTTC. Amino acids: CASSGTSYNEQFF. Full variable domain (outside the CDR3, taken from reference TRBV5-1 and TRBJ2-1): KAGVTQTPRYLIKTRGQQVTLSCSPISGHRSVSWYQQTPGQGLQFLFEYFSETQRNKGNFPGRFSGRQFSNSRSEMNVSTLELGDSALYLCASSGTSYNEQFFGPGTRLTVL.

Only one count was recorded for this clone. This chain joins TRBV6-1 and TRBJ2-2; 10 bases are shared with TRBD1. V shed 3 bases and J 5 bases; nucleotides not matched to a gene: 9. Germline-derived CDR1 and CDR2 are MNHNS and SASEGT. The CDR3 extends over 17 amino acids. The DNA for the CDR3 is TGTGCCAGCAGTGACGAGACAGGGGGCGCCGGAACCGGGGAGCTGTTTTTT. Its translation is CASSDETGGAGTGELFF.